This T cell receptor beta chain comes out of a study of T cells in Graves' hyperthyroidism and ophthalmopathy. As for the study in general: Specimen type is peripheral blood, collected at initial diagnosis prior to any treatment.

This CDR3 spans 16 amino acids. After removal of 6 bases from V and 3 bases from J, the junction contained 9 bases not matched to a gene. CDR1 and CDR2 from the germline V gene are SNHLY and FYNNEI. Out of over 7.5 ml of fresh peripheral blood came the PBMCs. Amplification targeted TCR beta CDR3 regions from RNA transcripts. Researchers ran a first-round RT-PCR on the TCR CDR3 using the HTBI primer set. TCRdb reprocessed the multiplex PCR reads with MiXCR, giving one entry per CDR3 protein. The sample lists a few hundred thousand distinct CDR3 sequences; approximately 15% were seen once. The sequenced material came from blood. The rearrangement joins TRBV2 to TRBJ2-1; the match to TRBD2 covers 9 bases. This clonotype was sampled from a woman aged 18 to 35 with Graves' hyperthyroidism. The chain's CDR3 is CASSLESSGDYNEQFF. The CDR3 bases are TGTGCCAGCAGCTTGGAGTCTAGCGGGGACTACAATGAGCAGTTCTTC.